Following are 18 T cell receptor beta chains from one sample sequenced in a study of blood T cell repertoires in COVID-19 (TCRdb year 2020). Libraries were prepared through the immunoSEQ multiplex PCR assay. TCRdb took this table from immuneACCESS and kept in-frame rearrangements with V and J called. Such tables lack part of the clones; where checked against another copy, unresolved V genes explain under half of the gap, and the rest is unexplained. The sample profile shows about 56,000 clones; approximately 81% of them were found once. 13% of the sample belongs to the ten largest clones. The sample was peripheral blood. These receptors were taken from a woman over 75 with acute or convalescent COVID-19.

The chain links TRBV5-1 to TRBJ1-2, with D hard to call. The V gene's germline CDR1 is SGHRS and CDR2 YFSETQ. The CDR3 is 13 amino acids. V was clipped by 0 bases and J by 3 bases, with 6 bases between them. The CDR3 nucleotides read TGCGCCAGCAGCTTGGCGGGGTACTATGGCTACACCTTC. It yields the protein CASSLAGYYGYTF. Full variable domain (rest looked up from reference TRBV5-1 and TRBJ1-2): KAGVTQTPRYLIKTRGQQVTLSCSPISGHRSVSWYQQTPGQGLQFLFEYFSETQRNKGNFPGRFSGRQFSNSRSEMNVSTLELGDSALYLCASSLAGYYGYTFGSGTRLTVV.

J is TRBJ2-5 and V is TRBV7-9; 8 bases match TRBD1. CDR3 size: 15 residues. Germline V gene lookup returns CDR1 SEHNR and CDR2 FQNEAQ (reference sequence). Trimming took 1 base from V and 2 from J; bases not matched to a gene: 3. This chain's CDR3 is CASSLDRGKQETQYF. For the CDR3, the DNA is TGTGCCAGCAGCTTAGACAGGGGGAAGCAAGAGACCCAGTACTTC.

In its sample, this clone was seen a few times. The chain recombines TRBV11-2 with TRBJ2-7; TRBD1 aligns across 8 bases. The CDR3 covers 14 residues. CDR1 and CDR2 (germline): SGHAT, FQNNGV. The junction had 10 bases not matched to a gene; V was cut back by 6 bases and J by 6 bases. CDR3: CASSLTGTGIEQYF. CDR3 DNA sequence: TGTGCCAGCAGTCTTACCGGGACAGGTATCGAGCAGTACTTC.

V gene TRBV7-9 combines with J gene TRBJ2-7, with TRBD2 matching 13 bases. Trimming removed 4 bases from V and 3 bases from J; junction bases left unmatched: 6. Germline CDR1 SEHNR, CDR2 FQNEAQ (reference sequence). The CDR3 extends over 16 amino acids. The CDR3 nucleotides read TGTGCCAGCAGCTACCCCGGGACTAGCGGGGTCTACGAGCAGTACTTC. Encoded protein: CASSYPGTSGVYEQYF.

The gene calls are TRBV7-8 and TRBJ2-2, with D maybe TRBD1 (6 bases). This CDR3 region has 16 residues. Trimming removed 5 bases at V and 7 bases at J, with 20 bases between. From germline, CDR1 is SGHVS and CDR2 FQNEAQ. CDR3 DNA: TGTGCCAGCAGCCGAGACGTAGGGGGAACGAACGGGGAGCTGTTTTTT. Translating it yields CASSRDVGGTNGELFF.

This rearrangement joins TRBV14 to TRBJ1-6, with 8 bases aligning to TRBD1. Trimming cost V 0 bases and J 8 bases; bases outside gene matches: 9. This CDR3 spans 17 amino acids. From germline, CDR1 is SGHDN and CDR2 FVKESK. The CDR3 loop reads CASSQDVDDRGYSPLHF. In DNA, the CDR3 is TGTGCCAGCAGCCAAGACGTCGATGACAGGGGTTATTCACCCCTCCACTTT.

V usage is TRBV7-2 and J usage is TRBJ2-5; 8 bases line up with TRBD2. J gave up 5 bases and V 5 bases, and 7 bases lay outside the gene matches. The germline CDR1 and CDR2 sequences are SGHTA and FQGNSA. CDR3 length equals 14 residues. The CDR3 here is CASSARGGAETQYF. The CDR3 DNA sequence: TGTGCCAGCAGCGCCCGGGGGGGGGCGGAGACCCAGTACTTC. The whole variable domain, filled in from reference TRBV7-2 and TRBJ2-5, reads GAGVSQSPSNKVTEKGKDVELRCDPISGHTALYWYRQSLGQGLEFLIYFQGNSAPDKSGLPSDRFSAERTGGSVSTLTIQRTQQEDSAVYLCASSARGGAETQYFGPGTRLLVL.

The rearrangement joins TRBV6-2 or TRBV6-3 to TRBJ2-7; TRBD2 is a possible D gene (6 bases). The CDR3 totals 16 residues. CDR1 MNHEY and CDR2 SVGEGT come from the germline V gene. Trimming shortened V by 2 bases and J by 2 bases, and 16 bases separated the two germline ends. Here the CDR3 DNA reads TGTGCCAGCAGTTACAGTGAACAGTCGGGGGCCTACGAGCAGTACTTC. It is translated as CASSYSEQSGAYEQYF.

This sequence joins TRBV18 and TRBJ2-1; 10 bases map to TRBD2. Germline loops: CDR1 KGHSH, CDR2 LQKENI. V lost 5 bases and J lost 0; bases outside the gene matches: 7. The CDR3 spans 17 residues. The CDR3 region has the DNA TGTGCCAGCTCAACCGCTAGCGGGGGCCACTCCTACAATGAGCAGTTCTTC. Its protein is CASSTASGGHSYNEQFF.

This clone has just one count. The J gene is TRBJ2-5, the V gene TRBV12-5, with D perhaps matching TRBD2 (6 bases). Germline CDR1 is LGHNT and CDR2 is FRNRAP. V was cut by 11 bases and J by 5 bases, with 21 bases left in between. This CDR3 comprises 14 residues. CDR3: CAATQSGGGETQYF. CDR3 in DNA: TGTGCTGCGACACAATCCGGGGGTGGGGAGACCCAGTACTTC.

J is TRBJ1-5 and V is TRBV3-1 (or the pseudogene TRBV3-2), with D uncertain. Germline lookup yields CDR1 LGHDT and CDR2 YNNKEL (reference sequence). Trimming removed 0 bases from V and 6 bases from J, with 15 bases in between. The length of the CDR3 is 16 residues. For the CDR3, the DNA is TGTGCCAGCAGCCAAGATCTACCCGCGGTAGGTCAGCCCCAGCATTTT. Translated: CASSQDLPAVGQPQHF.

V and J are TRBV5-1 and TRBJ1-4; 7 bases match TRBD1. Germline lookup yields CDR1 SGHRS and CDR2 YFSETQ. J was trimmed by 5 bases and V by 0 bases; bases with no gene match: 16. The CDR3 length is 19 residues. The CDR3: CASSLGPGQLIRQNEKLFF. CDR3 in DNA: TGCGCCAGCAGCTTGGGACCGGGACAGCTCATCAGACAGAATGAAAAACTGTTTTTT. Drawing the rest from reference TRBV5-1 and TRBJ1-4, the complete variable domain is KAGVTQTPRYLIKTRGQQVTLSCSPISGHRSVSWYQQTPGQGLQFLFEYFSETQRNKGNFPGRFSGRQFSNSRSEMNVSTLELGDSALYLCASSLGPGQLIRQNEKLFFGSGTQLSVL.

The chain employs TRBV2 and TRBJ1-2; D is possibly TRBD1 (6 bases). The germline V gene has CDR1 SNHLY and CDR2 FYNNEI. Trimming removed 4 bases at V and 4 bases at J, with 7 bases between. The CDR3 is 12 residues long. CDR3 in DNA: TGTGCCAGCAGTGGGGACACCTATGGCTACACCTTC. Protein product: CASSGDTYGYTF.

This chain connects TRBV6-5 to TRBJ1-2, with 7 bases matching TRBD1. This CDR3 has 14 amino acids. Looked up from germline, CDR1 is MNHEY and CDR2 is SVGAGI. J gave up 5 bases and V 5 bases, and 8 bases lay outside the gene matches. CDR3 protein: CASSPPGQLYGYTF. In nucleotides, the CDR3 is TGTGCCAGCAGTCCTCCGGGACAGCTTTATGGCTACACCTTC.

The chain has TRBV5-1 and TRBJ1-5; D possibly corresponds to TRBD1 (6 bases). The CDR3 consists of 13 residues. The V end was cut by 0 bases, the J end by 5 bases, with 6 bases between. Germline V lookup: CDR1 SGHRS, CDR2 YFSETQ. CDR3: CASSLGTDQPQHF. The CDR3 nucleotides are TGCGCCAGCAGCTTGGGGACAGATCAGCCCCAGCATTTT.

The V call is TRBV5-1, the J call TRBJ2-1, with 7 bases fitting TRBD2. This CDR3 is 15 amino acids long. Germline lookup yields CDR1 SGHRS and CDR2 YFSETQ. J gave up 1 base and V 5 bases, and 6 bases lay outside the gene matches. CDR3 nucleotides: TGCGCCAGCAGTCAGGGAGGGGTTTCCTACAATGAGCAGTTCTTC. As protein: CASSQGGVSYNEQFF.

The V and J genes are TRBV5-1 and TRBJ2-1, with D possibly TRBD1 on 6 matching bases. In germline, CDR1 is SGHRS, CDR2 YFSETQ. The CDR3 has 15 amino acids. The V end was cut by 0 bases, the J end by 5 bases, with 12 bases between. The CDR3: CASSLAPGVHNEQFF. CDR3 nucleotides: TGCGCCAGCAGCTTGGCGCCAGGGGTGCACAATGAGCAGTTCTTC.

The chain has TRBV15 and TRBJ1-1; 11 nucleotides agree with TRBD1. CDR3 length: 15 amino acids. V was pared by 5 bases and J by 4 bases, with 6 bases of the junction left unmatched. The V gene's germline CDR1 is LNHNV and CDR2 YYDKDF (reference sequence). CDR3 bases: TGTGCCACCAGCGTCCGGGACAGGGGGGGCACTGAAGCTTTCTTT. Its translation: CATSVRDRGGTEAFF.